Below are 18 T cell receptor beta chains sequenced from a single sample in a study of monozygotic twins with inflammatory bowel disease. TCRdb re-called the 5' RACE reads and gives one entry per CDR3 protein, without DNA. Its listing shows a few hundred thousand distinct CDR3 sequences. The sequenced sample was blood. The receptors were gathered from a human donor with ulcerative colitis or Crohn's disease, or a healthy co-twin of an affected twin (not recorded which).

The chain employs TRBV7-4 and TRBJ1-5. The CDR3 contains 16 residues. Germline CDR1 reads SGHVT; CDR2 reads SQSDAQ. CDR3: CASSLPTRFSNQPQHF.

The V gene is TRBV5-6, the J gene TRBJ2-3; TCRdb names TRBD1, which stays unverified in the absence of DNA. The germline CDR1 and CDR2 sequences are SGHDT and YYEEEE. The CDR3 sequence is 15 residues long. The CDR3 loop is CASTGGPTSTDTQYF.

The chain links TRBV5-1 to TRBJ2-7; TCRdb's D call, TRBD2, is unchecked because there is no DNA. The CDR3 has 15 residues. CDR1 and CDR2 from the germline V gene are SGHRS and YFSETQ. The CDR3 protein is CASSLGVGTSYEQYF.

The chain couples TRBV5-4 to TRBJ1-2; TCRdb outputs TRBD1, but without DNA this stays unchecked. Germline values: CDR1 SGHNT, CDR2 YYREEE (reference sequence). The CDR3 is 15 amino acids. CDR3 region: CASSSYIGGYYGYTF.

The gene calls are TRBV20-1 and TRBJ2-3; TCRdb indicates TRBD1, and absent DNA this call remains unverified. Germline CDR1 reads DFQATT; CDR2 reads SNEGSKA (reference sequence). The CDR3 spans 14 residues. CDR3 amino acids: CSARSGGGTDTQYF.

The CDR3 sequence: CASGPNGAAYEQYF. V usage is TRBV12-5 and J usage is TRBJ2-7; the D call from TCRdb, TRBD1, cannot be confirmed without DNA. Germline V gives CDR1 LGHNT, CDR2 FRNRAP. The CDR3 has 14 residues.

The CDR3 sequence: CASSLTDRDQPQHF. The chain recombines TRBV7-8 with TRBJ1-5; TCRdb's D gene call, TRBD1, goes unchecked for lack of DNA. The CDR3 is 14 residues long. The germline V gene has CDR1 SGHVS and CDR2 FQNEAQ.

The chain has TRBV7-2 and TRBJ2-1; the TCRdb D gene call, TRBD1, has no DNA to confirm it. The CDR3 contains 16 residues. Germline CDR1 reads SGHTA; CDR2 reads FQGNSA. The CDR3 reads CATGTPGGGLYNEQFF.

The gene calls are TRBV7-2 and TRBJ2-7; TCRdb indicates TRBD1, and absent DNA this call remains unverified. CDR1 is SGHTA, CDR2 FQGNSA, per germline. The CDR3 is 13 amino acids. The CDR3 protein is CASSSGQNYEQYF.

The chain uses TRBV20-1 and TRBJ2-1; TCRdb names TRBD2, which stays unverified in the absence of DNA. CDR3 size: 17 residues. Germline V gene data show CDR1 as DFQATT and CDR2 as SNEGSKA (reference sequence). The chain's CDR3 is CSARGLAGANNPNEQFF.

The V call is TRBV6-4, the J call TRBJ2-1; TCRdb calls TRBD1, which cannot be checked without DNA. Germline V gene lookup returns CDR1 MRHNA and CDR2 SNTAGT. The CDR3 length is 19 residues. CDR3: CASSGSGTGYRMSLDEQFF.

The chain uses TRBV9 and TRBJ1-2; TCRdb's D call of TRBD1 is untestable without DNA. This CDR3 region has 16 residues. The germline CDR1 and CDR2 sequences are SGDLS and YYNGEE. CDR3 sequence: CASSVVTGGTGYGYTF.

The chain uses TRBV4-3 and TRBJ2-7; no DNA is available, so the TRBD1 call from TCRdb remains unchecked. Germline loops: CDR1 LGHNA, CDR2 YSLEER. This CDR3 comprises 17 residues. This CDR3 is CASSQDIGDRDAGEQYF.

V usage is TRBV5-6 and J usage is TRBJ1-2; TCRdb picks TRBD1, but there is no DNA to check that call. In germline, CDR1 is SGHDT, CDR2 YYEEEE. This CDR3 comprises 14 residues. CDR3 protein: CASRATGGGYGYTF. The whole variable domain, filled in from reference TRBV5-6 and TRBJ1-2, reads DAGVTQSPTHLIKTRGQQVTLRCSPKSGHDTVSWYQQALGQGPQFIFQYYEEEERQRGNFPDRFSGHQFPNYSSELNVNALLLGDSALYLCASRATGGGYGYTFGSGTRLTVV.

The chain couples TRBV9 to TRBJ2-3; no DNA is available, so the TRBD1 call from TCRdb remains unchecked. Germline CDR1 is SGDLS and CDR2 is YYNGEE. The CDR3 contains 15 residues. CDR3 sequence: CASSTGGTSTDTQYF.

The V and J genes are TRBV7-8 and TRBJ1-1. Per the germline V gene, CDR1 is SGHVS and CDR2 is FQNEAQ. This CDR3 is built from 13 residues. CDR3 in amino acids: CASTRLRDTEAFF.

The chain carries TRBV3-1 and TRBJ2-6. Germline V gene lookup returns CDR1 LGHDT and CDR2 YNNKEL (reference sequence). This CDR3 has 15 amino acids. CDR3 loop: CASSRLSSGANVLTF. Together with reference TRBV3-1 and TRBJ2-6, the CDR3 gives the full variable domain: DTAVSQTPKYLVTQMGNDKSIKCEQNLGHDTMYWYKQDSKKFLKIMFSYNNKELIINETVPNRFSPKSPDKAHLNLHINSLELGDSAVYFCASSRLSSGANVLTFGAGSRLTVL.

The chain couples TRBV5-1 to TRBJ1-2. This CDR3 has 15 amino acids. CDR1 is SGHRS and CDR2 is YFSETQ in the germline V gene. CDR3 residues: CASSFSGPLIYGYTF.